The clone carrying this T cell receptor beta chain was found a few times. What it binds is unknown. The sample belongs to a study of identical twins. The authors used template switching to add a universal primer site and gave cDNA unique molecular identifiers. TCRdb itself ran the 5' RACE reads through MiXCR, one entry per CDR3 protein. The table includes hundreds of thousands of distinct CDR3 sequences, approximately 7% detected once. The V gene's germline CDR1 is MNHEY and CDR2 SMNVEV (reference sequence). This CDR3 contains 19 residues. The junction had 21 bases not matched to a gene; V was cut back by 6 bases and J by 2 bases. Findings and caveats of the study: Cross-sectional statistical analysis, not tracking of the same donors, underpinned the conclusions. Possibly, invariant MAIT and iNKT cells partly confounded zero-insertion analyses. Twin pairs had excess sharing that was weaker in beta out-of-frame sequences.

This same sample was also part of a study on yellow fever vaccine responses in identical twins.

The TCR was taken from a woman between 18 and 29 years old in good health. V gene TRBV27 combines with J gene TRBJ2-5, with 7 bases matching TRBD1. Sequenced sample: memory (CD45RO+) T cells sorted from blood. The CDR3 is CASRPRTGLAWDAQETQYF. The DNA for the CDR3 is TGTGCCAGCAGGCCTCGGACAGGTCTTGCGTGGGACGCACAAGAGACCCAGTACTTC.